One sample yielded the 27 T cell receptor beta chains listed below, sequenced in a study of blood T cell repertoires in COVID-19. Using immunoSEQ multiplex PCR, the repertoire was profiled, and TCRdb retains in-frame clones only, with some absent. The sample shows over 200,000 clones, 75% to 90% of them seen only once. The sequenced sample was peripheral blood. The receptors were sampled from a woman aged 65 to 85 with active or convalescent COVID-19.

The chain carries TRBV28 and TRBJ1-5, with 8 bases fitting TRBD1. V dropped 2 bases and J dropped 4; count of bases not matched to a gene: 7. Germline CDR1 is MDHEN and CDR2 is SYDVKM. The CDR3 contains 16 residues. The CDR3 DNA reads as TGTGCCAGCAGTTTAAGGGGGACAGGCACTAATCAGCCCCAGCATTTT. Residues: CASSLRGTGTNQPQHF.

V is TRBV4-3 and J is TRBJ2-5; 10 nucleotides align to TRBD2. The germline V gene has CDR1 LGHNA and CDR2 YSLEER. The length of the CDR3 is 20 residues. The V segment lost 0 bases and the J segment 3 bases; nucleotides outside the gene matches: 16. The CDR3 DNA sequence: TGCGCCAGCAGCCAAGAAGTTGGGGGCGTACTAGCGGGGCGGAAAGAGACCCAGTACTTC. This codes for CASSQEVGGVLAGRKETQYF.

The V and J genes are TRBV19 and TRBJ1-2, with a tentative D call TRBD1 (5 bases). Germline CDR1 LNHDA, CDR2 SQIVND (reference sequence). Trimming took off 4 bases at V and 3 bases at J, with 9 bases between the two ends. The CDR3 extends over 13 amino acids. The CDR3 coding sequence is TGTGCCAGTAGTACTGACAGAGACTATGGCTACACCTTC. Translation gives CASSTDRDYGYTF.

The chain uses TRBV10-3 and TRBJ2-5; D ambiguous. The CDR3 spans 11 residues. V was pared by 6 bases and J by 1 base, with 3 bases between. Per the germline V gene, CDR1 is ENHRY and CDR2 is SYGVKD. Here the CDR3 reads CAIRSQETQYF. The CDR3 DNA is TGTGCCATCAGGAGCCAAGAGACCCAGTACTTC.

In its sample, this clone was seen once. V and J are TRBV4-2 and TRBJ2-2; D unclear. The CDR3 extends over 16 amino acids. Germline V gene lookup returns CDR1 LGHNA and CDR2 YNFKEQ. The V and J ends lost 1 base and 5 bases respectively, with 14 bases between them. The CDR3 nucleotides are TGTGCCAGCAGCCAAGGGGTGGGCTACTCGACCGGGGAGCTGTTTTTT. Amino acids: CASSQGVGYSTGELFF.

A few counts support this clone. CDR3 coding DNA: TGTGCCAGCAGGAGGGTTCCCGGGACACCTTACGAGCAGTACTTC. As protein: CASRRVPGTPYEQYF. V is TRBV2 and J is TRBJ2-7, with D possibly matching TRBD1 (6 bases). This CDR3 spans 15 amino acids. The V and J ends lost 6 bases and 4 bases respectively, with 19 bases between them. Germline V gene sequence: CDR1 SNHLY, CDR2 FYNNEI.

The table lists this clone with a few counts. The genes are TRBV6-6 and TRBJ2-7; 9 bases line up with TRBD1. Germline V gene lookup returns CDR1 MNHNY and CDR2 SVGAGI (reference sequence). V shed 3 bases, J shed 4 bases, and the junction held 10 bases outside the gene matches. There are 16 residues in the CDR3. In nucleotides, the CDR3 is TGTGCCAGCAGTTATATCTCGGGACAGGGAAGTTACGAGCAGTACTTC. Its protein is CASSYISGQGSYEQYF.

The chain links TRBV6-5 to TRBJ2-5, with 7 bases identical to TRBD2. Per germline, CDR1 MNHEY and CDR2 SVGAGI. The junction had 5 bases not matched to a gene; V was cut back by 3 bases and J by 1 base. The CDR3 totals 15 residues. The CDR3 region is CASSYLAGSQETQYF. DNA of the CDR3: TGTGCCAGCAGTTATTTAGCGGGCTCCCAAGAGACCCAGTACTTC.

This chain links TRBV5-4 with TRBJ2-5; weak D call: TRBD2 (6 bases). From germline, CDR1 is SGHNT and CDR2 YYREEE (reference sequence). The CDR3 is 14 amino acids. Trimming removed 2 bases from V and 4 bases from J, with 12 bases in between. In nucleotides, the CDR3 is TGTGCCAGCAGCTTCGGGACTGACGGAGAGACCCAGTACTTC. This gives the protein CASSFGTDGETQYF.

The V call is TRBV3-1 (or the pseudogene TRBV3-2), the J call TRBJ2-3; D gene uncertain. The CDR3 is 15 residues long. Germline V lookup: CDR1 LGHDT, CDR2 YNNKEL (reference sequence). V lost 2 bases and J lost 1, with 10 bases in between. CDR3 region: CASSQFARGTDTQYF. DNA for the CDR3: TGTGCCAGCAGCCAATTTGCAAGAGGCACAGATACGCAGTATTTT.

The chain recombines TRBV11-2 with TRBJ2-7; 7 bases line up with TRBD1. CDR1 is SGHAT, CDR2 FQNNGV, per germline. Germline trimming cut 8 bases from V and 3 bases from J; bases unmatched to any gene: 7. The CDR3 length is 13 residues. In DNA, the CDR3 is TGTGCCAGCCGACTGGCAGGGGGCTACGAGCAGTACTTC. Its protein is CASRLAGGYEQYF.

CDR3 sequence: CASSIDRGQGATGANVLTF. DNA of the CDR3: TGTGCCAGTAGTATAGATCGAGGACAGGGGGCGACTGGGGCCAACGTCCTGACTTTC. The chain carries TRBV19 and TRBJ2-6, with 11 bases that match TRBD1. The CDR3 is made up of 19 amino acids. Unmatched junction bases numbered 6, after V lost 0 bases and J lost 2 bases. CDR1 and CDR2 (germline): LNHDA, SQIVND (reference sequence).

The CDR3 spells CASSQDLGTSGYEQYF. CDR3 nucleotide sequence: TGTGCCAGCAGCCAAGATCTGGGGACTAGCGGCTACGAGCAGTACTTC. This rearrangement joins TRBV4-2 to TRBJ2-7, with 11 bases lining up with TRBD2. The CDR3 totals 16 residues. The germline gives CDR1 LGHNA, CDR2 YNFKEQ. The J segment lost 3 bases and the V segment lost 0 bases, leaving 4 bases of the junction unmatched.

This chain links TRBV5-1 with TRBJ2-1; 11 positions match TRBD2. Trimming cost V 1 base and J 4 bases; bases outside gene matches: 7. The CDR3 spans 17 residues. The germline gives CDR1 SGHRS, CDR2 YFSETQ. The CDR3, as DNA: TGCGCCAGCAGCTTGTATCCCGGGACTAGCGGATACAATGAGCAGTTCTTC. Amino acids: CASSLYPGTSGYNEQFF.

In its sample, this clone was seen once. The chain has TRBV5-6 and TRBJ1-2, with a tentative D call TRBD1 (6 bases). Germline CDR1 SGHDT, CDR2 YYEEEE. V lost 5 bases, J lost 6 bases, and 14 bases lay in between. The CDR3 covers 13 residues. The CDR3 region is CASRPGVSHGYTF. The CDR3 nucleotides read TGTGCCAGCAGACCAGGGGTTTCTCATGGCTACACCTTC.

The chain recombines TRBV5-1 with TRBJ2-7; 9 bases line up with TRBD2. The V gene end was trimmed by 0 bases and the J gene end by 3 bases; junction bases not matched to a gene: 4. CDR3 length: 15 amino acids. Germline CDR1 and CDR2: SGHRS and YFSETQ. The CDR3 sequence: CASSLGIAGDYEQYF. The CDR3 DNA follows: TGCGCCAGCAGCTTGGGAATAGCGGGGGACTACGAGCAGTACTTC.

The rearrangement joins TRBV7-2 to TRBJ1-5; possible D gene TRBD1, 5 bases. V was trimmed by 4 bases and J by 6 bases, leaving 16 bases between them. The CDR3 totals 15 residues. CDR1 is SGHTA and CDR2 is FQGNSA in the germline V gene. CDR3 DNA: TGTGCCAGCAGCTCCCGGGACTTTAAGGGTCAGCCCCAGCATTTT. Its protein product is CASSSRDFKGQPQHF.

This chain connects TRBV7-2 to TRBJ1-4; tentative D call: TRBD1 (5 bases). The CDR3 loop spans 17 amino acids. From germline, CDR1 is SGHTA and CDR2 FQGNSA. Trimming removed 5 bases from V and 5 bases from J, with 21 bases in between. CDR3 in DNA: TGTGCCAGCAGCCCCCACGGTGGCAGGGCAAGCAATGAAAAACTGTTTTTT. This translates into CASSPHGGRASNEKLFF.

This chain joins TRBV10-3 and TRBJ2-3; D is perhaps TRBD2 (6 bases). This CDR3 comprises 16 residues. Per the germline V gene, CDR1 is ENHRY and CDR2 is SYGVKD. V was cut by 2 bases and J by 2 bases, with 14 bases left in between. The CDR3 region has the DNA TGTGCCATCAGTGAGGGAGGGAGTCGCCTCACAGATACGCAGTATTTT. Translated, it gives CAISEGGSRLTDTQYF.

The J gene is TRBJ2-2, the V gene TRBV24-1, with D perhaps TRBD1 (5 bases). Germline CDR1 reads KGHDR; CDR2 reads SFDVKD. V was shortened by 9 bases and J by 1 base, with 11 bases between the two germline ends. The CDR3 has 14 amino acids. The CDR3 here is CATQVRENTGELFF. CDR3 nucleotide sequence: TGTGCCACCCAGGTCAGGGAGAACACCGGGGAGCTGTTTTTT.

The J gene is TRBJ1-1, the V gene TRBV6-5; unclear D gene. CDR1 MNHEY and CDR2 SVGAGI come from the germline V gene. V was cut by 6 bases and J by 3 bases, with 11 bases left in between. This CDR3 is 13 amino acids long. In nucleotides, the CDR3 is TGTGCCAGCAGACACGAGGTTCACACTGAAGCTTTCTTT. Its translation is CASRHEVHTEAFF.

The chain links TRBV5-1 to TRBJ1-1, with TRBD1 matching 8 bases. Germline-derived CDR1 and CDR2 are SGHRS and YFSETQ. This CDR3 contains 14 residues. The V and J ends lost 5 bases and 1 base, in that order; junction bases with no gene match: 4. The CDR3: CASSSGQGNTEAFF. The DNA of the CDR3 is TGCGCCAGCAGTTCCGGACAGGGGAACACTGAAGCTTTCTTT. Looking up the rest from reference TRBV5-1 and TRBJ1-1 gives the full variable domain: KAGVTQTPRYLIKTRGQQVTLSCSPISGHRSVSWYQQTPGQGLQFLFEYFSETQRNKGNFPGRFSGRQFSNSRSEMNVSTLELGDSALYLCASSSGQGNTEAFFGQGTRLTVV.

The rearrangement uses TRBV6-2 or TRBV6-3 and TRBJ2-3, with 8 bases fitting TRBD2. Looked up from germline, CDR1 is MNHEY and CDR2 is SVGEGT. The CDR3 contains 18 residues. The V segment lost 2 bases and the J segment 0 bases; nucleotides outside the gene matches: 10. CDR3 protein: CASSYNRQRGLSTDTQYF. In DNA form, the CDR3 reads TGTGCCAGCAGTTACAACCGCCAGCGGGGGCTTAGCACAGATACGCAGTATTTT.

This clone occurred once. This chain links TRBV4-1 with TRBJ1-3; the D is unclear. Germline lookup yields CDR1 MGHRA and CDR2 YSYEKL. The CDR3 runs to 13 residues. Trimming removed 1 base at V and 6 bases at J, with 7 bases between. The DNA of the CDR3 is TGCGCCAGCAGCCAAGCCGGAGAAAACACCATATATTTT. This translates into CASSQAGENTIYF.

This chain links TRBV19 with TRBJ1-5; 9 bases align to TRBD1. The CDR3 is 13 amino acids. Germline V gene lookup returns CDR1 LNHDA and CDR2 SQIVND (reference sequence). J lost 4 bases, V lost 9 bases, and 4 bases had no gene match. This CDR3 reads CASHDRGNQPQHF. In DNA, the CDR3 is TGTGCCAGCCACGACAGGGGGAATCAGCCCCAGCATTTT. Looking up the rest from reference TRBV19 and TRBJ1-5 gives the full variable domain: DGGITQSPKYLFRKEGQNVTLSCEQNLNHDAMYWYRQDPGQGLRLIYYSQIVNDFQKGDIAEGYSVSREKKESFPLTVTSAQKNPTAFYLCASHDRGNQPQHFGDGTRLSIL.

This chain uses TRBV3-1 (or the pseudogene TRBV3-2) with TRBJ2-7, with 10 bases aligning to TRBD1. CDR3 length equals 15 residues. Unmatched junction bases numbered 4, after V lost 1 base and J lost 4 bases. CDR1 LGHDT and CDR2 YNNKEL come from the germline V gene (reference sequence). The CDR3 DNA follows: TGTGCCAGCAGCCAAGGGACAGGGGGACAATACGAGCAGTACTTC. Its translation: CASSQGTGGQYEQYF.

This clone showed up just once. The chain carries TRBV11-2 and TRBJ2-7; D not certain. V was shortened by 5 bases and J by 0 bases, with 20 bases between the two germline ends. Germline CDR1 is SGHAT and CDR2 is FQNNGV. The length of the CDR3 is 17 residues. Here the CDR3 DNA reads TGTGCCAGCAGCCATAATAAAGGAGCAGCCGTCTCCTACGAGCAGTACTTC. Translation gives CASSHNKGAAVSYEQYF.